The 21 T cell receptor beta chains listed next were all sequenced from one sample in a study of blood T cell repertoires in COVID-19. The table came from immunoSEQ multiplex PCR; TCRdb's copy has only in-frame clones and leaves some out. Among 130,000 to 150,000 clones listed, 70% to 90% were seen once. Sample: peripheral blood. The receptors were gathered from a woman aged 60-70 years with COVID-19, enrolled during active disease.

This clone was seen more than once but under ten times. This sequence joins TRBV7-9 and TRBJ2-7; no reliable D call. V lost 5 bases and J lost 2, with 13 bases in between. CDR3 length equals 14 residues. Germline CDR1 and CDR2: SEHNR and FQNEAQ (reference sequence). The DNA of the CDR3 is TGTGCCAGCAGCACCCCGGCGGCTACCTACGAGCAGTACTTC. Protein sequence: CASSTPAATYEQYF.

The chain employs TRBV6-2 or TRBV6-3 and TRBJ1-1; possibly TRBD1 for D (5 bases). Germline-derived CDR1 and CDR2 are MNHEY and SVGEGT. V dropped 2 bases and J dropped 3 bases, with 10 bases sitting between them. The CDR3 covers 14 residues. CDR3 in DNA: TGTGCCAGCAGTTACGCCGGGGGGTACACTGAAGCTTTCTTT. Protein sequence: CASSYAGGYTEAFF.

The CDR3 is CASSPAYYNEQFF. CDR3 DNA sequence: TGCGCCAGCAGCCCTGCCTACTACAATGAGCAGTTCTTC. The rearrangement links TRBV4-1 to TRBJ2-1; no clear D. Trimming pared 4 bases from V and 3 bases from J, leaving 7 bases between. The CDR3 has 13 amino acids. CDR1 is MGHRA, CDR2 YSYEKL, per germline.

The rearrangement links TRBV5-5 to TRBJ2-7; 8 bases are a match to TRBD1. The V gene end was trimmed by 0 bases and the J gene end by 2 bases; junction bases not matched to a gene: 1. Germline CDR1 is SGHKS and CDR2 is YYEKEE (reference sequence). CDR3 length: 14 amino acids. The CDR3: CASSLVDRAYEQYF. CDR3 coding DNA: TGTGCCAGCAGCTTGGTGGACAGGGCCTACGAGCAGTACTTC.

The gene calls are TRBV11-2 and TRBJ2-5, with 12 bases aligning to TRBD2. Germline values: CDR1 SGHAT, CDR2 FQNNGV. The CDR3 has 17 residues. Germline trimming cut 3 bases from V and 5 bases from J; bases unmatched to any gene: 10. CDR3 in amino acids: CASSFETSGGLHETQYF. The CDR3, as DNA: TGTGCCAGCAGCTTTGAAACTAGCGGGGGGCTTCATGAGACCCAGTACTTC.

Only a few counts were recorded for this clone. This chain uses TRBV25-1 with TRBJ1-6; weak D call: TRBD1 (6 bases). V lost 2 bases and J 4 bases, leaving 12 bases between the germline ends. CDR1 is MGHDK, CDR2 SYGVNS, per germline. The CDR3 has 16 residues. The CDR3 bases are TGTGCCAGCAGTGAAATGGGGGCTTCGTATAATTCACCCCTCCACTTT. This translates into CASSEMGASYNSPLHF. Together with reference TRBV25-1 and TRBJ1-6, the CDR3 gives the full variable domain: EADIYQTPRYLVIGTGKKITLECSQTMGHDKMYWYQQDPGMELHLIHYSYGVNSTEKGDLSSESTVSRIRTEHFPLTLESARPSHTSQYLCASSEMGASYNSPLHFGNGTRLTVT.

The CDR3 here is CASSLVHTSNQPQHF. In DNA, the CDR3 is TGTGCCAGCAGCTTAGTACACACTAGCAATCAGCCCCAGCATTTT. The chain couples TRBV5-5 to TRBJ1-5; D is uncertain. The germline V and J ends were trimmed by 2 bases and 0 bases, with 9 bases remaining between them. Per the germline V gene, CDR1 is SGHKS and CDR2 is YYEKEE (reference sequence). The CDR3 is 15 residues long.

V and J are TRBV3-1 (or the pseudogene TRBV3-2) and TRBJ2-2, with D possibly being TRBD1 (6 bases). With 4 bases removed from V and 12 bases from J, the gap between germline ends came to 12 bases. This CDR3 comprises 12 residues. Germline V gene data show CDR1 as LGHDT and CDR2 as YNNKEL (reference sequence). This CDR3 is CASSLLGGQLFF. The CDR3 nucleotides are TGTGCCAGCAGCCTACTTGGGGGCCAGCTGTTTTTT.

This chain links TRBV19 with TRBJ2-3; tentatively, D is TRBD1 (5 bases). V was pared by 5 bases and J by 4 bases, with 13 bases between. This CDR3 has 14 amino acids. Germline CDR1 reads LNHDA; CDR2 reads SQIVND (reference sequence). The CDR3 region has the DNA TGTGCCAGTAGTCTCCGCGAAGGGGCAGATACGCAGTATTTT. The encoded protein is CASSLREGADTQYF.

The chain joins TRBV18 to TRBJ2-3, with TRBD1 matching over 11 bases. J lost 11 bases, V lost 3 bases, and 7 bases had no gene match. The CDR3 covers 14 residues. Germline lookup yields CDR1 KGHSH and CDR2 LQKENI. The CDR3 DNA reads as TGTGCCAGCTCACCGGGACAGGGGGTCTCGGGGCAGTATTTT. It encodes CASSPGQGVSGQYF.

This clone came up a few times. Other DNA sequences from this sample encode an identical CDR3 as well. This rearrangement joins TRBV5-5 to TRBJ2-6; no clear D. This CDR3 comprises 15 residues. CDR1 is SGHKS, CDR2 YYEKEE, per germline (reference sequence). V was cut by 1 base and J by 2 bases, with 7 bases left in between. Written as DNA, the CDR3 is TGTGCCAGCAGCTTGAATAGCCCTGGGGCCAACGTCCTGACTTTC. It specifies CASSLNSPGANVLTF.

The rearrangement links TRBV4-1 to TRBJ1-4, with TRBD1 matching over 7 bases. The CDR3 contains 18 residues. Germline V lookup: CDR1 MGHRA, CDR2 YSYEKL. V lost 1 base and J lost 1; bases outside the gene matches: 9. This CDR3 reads CASSQAPGTEGTNEKLFF. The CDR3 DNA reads TGCGCCAGCAGCCAAGCCCCCGGGACAGAGGGAACTAATGAAAAACTGTTTTTT.

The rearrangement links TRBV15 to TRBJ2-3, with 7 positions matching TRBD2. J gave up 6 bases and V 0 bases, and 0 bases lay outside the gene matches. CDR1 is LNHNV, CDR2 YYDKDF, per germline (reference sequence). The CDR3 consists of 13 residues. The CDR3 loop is CATSREGGDTQYF. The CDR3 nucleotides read TGTGCCACCAGCAGAGAGGGGGGGGATACGCAGTATTTT. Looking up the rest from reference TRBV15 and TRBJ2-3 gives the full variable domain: DAMVIQNPRYQVTQFGKPVTLSCSQTLNHNVMYWYQQKSSQAPKLLFHYYDKDFNNEADTPDNFQSRRPNTSFCFLDIRSPGLGDTAMYLCATSREGGDTQYFGPGTRLTVL.

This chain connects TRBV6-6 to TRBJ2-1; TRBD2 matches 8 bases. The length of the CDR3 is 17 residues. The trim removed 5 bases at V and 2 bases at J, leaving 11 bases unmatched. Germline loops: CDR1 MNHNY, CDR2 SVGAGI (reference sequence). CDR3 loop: CASSQASGGLPYNEQFF. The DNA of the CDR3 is TGTGCCAGCAGTCAGGCAAGCGGGGGTCTACCCTACAATGAGCAGTTCTTC.

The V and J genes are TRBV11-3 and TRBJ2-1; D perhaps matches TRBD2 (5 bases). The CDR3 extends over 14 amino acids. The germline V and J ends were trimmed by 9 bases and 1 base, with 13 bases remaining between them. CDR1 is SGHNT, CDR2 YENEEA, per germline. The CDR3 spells CASSRPGSYNEQFF. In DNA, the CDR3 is TGTGCCAGTTCCAGGCCGGGGTCCTACAATGAGCAGTTCTTC. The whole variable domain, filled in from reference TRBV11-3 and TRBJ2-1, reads EAGVVQSPRYKIIEKKQPVAFWCNPISGHNTLYWYLQNLGQGPELLIRYENEEAVDDSQLPKDRFSAERLKGVDSTLKIQPAELGDSAVYLCASSRPGSYNEQFFGPGTRLTVL.

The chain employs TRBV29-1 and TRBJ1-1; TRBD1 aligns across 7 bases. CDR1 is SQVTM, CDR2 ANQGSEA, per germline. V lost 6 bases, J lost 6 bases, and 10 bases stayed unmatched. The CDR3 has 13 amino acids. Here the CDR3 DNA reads TGCAGCGTGACCCGGAGGGGGCTTTCTGAAGCTTTCTTT. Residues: CSVTRRGLSEAFF.

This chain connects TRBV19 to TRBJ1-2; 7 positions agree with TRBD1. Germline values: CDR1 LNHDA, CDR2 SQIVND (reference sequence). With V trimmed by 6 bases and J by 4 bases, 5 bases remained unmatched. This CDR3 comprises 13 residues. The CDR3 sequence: CASSQTGPYGYTF. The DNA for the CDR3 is TGTGCCAGTAGCCAGACAGGGCCCTATGGCTACACCTTC. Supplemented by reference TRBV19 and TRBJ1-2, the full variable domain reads DGGITQSPKYLFRKEGQNVTLSCEQNLNHDAMYWYRQDPGQGLRLIYYSQIVNDFQKGDIAEGYSVSREKKESFPLTVTSAQKNPTAFYLCASSQTGPYGYTFGSGTRLTVV.

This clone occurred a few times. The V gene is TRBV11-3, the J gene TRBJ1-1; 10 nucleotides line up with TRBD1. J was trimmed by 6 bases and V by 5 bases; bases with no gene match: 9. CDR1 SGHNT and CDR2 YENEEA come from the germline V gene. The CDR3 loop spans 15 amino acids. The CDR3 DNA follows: TGTGCCAGCAGCACGACAGGGGGCACAAAATCTGAAGCTTTCTTT. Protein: CASSTTGGTKSEAFF. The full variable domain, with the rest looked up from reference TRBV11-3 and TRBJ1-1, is EAGVVQSPRYKIIEKKQPVAFWCNPISGHNTLYWYLQNLGQGPELLIRYENEEAVDDSQLPKDRFSAERLKGVDSTLKIQPAELGDSAVYLCASSTTGGTKSEAFFGQGTRLTVV.

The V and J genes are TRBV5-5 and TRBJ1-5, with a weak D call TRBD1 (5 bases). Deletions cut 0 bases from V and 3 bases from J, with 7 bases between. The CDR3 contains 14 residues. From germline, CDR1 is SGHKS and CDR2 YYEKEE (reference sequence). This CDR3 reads CASSLEQDNQPQHF. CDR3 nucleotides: TGTGCCAGCAGCTTGGAACAGGACAATCAGCCCCAGCATTTT.

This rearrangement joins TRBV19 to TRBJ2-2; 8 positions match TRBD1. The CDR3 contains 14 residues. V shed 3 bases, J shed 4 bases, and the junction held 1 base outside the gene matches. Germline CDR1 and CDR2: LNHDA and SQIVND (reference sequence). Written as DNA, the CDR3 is TGTGCCAGTAGTATTCAGGGGGCCACCGGGGAGCTGTTTTTT. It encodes CASSIQGATGELFF.

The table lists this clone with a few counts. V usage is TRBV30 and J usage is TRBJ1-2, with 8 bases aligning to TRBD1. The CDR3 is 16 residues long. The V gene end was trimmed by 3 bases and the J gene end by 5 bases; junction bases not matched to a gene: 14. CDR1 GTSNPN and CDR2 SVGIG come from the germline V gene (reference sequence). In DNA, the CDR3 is TGTGCCTGGAGCCCACCTGGCGGACAGGGTCGGTATGGCTACACCTTC. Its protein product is CAWSPPGGQGRYGYTF.